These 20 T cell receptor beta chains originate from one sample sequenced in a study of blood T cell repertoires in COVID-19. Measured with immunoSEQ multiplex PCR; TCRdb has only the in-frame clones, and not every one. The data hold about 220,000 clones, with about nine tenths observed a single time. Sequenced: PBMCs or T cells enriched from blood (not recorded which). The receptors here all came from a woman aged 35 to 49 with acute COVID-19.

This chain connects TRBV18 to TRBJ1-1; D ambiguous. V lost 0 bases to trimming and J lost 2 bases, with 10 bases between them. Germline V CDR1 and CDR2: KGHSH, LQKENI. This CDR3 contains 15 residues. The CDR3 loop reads CASSPPFGGNTEAFF. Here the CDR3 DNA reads TGTGCCAGCTCACCACCGTTTGGAGGAAACACTGAAGCTTTCTTT. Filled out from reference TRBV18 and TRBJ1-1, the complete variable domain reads NAGVMQNPRHLVRRRGQEARLRCSPMKGHSHVYWYRQLPEEGLKFMVYLQKENIIDESGMPKERFSAEFPKEGPSILRIQQVVRGDSAAYFCASSPPFGGNTEAFFGQGTRLTVV.

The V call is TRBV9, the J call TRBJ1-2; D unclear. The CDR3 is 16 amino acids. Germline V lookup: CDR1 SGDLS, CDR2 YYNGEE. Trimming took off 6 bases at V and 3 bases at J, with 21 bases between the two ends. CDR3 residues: CASNPDGSPFHYGYTF. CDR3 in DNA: TGTGCCAGCAACCCAGACGGGAGTCCCTTCCACTATGGCTACACCTTC.

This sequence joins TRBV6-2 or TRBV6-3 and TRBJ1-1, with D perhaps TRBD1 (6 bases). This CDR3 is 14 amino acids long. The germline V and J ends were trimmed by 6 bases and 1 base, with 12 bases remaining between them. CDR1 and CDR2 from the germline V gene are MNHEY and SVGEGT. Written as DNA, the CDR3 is TGTGCCAGCAGCCGAGGACAGACGAACACTGAAGCTTTCTTT. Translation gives CASSRGQTNTEAFF.

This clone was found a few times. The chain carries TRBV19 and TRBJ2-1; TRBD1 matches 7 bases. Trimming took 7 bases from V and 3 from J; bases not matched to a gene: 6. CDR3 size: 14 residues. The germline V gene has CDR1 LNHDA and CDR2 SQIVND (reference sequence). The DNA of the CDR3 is TGTGCCAGTAACGACAGGGCCTTCTACAATGAGCAGTTCTTC. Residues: CASNDRAFYNEQFF. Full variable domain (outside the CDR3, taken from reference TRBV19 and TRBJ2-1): DGGITQSPKYLFRKEGQNVTLSCEQNLNHDAMYWYRQDPGQGLRLIYYSQIVNDFQKGDIAEGYSVSREKKESFPLTVTSAQKNPTAFYLCASNDRAFYNEQFFGPGTRLTVL.

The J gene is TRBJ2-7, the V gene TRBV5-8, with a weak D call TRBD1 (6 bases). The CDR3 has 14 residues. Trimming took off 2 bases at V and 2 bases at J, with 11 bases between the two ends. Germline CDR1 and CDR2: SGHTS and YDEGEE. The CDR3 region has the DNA TGTGCCAGCAGCTTAGGGGGATTCCCCTACGAGCAGTACTTC. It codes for CASSLGGFPYEQYF. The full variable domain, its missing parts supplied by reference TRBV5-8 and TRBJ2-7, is EAGVTQSPTHLIKTRGQQATLRCSPISGHTSVYWYQQALGLGLQFLLWYDEGEERNRGNFPPRFSGRQFPNYSSELNVNALELEDSALYLCASSLGGFPYEQYFGPGTRLTVT.

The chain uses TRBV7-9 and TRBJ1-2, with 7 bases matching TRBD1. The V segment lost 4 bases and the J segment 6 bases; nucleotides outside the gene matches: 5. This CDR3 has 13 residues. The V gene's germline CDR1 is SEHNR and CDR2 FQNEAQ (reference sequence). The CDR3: CASSSRQGHGYTF. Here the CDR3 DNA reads TGTGCCAGCAGCTCCAGACAGGGCCATGGCTACACCTTC.

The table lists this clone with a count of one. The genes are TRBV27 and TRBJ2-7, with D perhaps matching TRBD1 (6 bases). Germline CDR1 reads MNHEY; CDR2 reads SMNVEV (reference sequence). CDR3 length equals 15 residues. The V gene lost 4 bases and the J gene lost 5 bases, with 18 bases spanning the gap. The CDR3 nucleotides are TGTGCCAGCAGTTCGGGACCGGGACATCACGACGAGCAGTACTTC. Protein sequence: CASSSGPGHHDEQYF.

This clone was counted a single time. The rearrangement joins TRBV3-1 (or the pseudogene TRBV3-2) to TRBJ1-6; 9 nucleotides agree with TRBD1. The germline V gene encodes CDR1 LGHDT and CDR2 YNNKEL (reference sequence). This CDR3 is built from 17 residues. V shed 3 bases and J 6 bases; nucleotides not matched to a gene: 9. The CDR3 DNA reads TGTGCCAGCAGCCAGGACAGGGGTTGGGGTGGTAATTCACCCCTCCACTTT. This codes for CASSQDRGWGGNSPLHF.

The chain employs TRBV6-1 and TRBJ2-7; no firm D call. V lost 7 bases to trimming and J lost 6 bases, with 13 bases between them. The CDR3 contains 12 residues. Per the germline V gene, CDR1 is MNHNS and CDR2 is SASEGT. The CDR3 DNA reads TGTGCCAGCAAGGCTTCGGGTGGCGAGCAGTACGTC. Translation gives CASKASGGEQYV.

CDR3 sequence (DNA): TGTGCCAGCAGTTACTCGGCAGGGGGGAACACTGAAGCTTTCTTT. This codes for CASSYSAGGNTEAFF. The chain is built from TRBV6-5 and TRBJ1-1; 7 nucleotides agree with TRBD1. Germline lookup yields CDR1 MNHEY and CDR2 SVGAGI. The junction had 2 bases not matched to a gene; V was cut back by 0 bases and J by 1 base. The CDR3 spans 15 residues.

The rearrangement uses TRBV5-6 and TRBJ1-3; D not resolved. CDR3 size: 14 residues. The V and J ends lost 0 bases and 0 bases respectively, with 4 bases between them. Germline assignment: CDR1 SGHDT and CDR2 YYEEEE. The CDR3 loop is CASSLGSSGNTIYF. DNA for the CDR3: TGTGCCAGCAGCTTGGGTAGCTCTGGAAACACCATATATTTT.

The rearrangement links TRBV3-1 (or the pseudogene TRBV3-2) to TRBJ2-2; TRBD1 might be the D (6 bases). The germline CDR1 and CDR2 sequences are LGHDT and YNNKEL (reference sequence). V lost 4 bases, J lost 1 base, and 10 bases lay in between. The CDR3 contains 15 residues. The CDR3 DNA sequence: TGTGCCAGCAGCCCCCGGGACAAGAACACCGGGGAGCTGTTTTTT. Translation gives CASSPRDKNTGELFF.

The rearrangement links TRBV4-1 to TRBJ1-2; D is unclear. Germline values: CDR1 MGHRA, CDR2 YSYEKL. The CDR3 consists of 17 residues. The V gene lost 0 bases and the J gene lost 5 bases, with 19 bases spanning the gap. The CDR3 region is CASSQDPAGGGWYGYTF. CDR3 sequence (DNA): TGCGCCAGCAGCCAAGATCCTGCGGGCGGAGGGTGGTATGGCTACACCTTC.

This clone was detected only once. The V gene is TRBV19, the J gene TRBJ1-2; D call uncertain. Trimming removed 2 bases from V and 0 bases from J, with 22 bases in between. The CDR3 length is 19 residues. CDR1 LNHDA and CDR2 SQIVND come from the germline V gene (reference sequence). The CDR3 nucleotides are TGTGCCAGTAGTATAAGCGGATGGGCAGAGGTTCAAGCTAACTATGGCTACACCTTC. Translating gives CASSISGWAEVQANYGYTF.

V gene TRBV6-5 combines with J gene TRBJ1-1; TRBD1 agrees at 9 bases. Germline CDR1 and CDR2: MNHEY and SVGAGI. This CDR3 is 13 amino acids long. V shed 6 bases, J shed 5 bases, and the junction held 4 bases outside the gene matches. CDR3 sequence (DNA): TGTGCCAGCAGGACAGGGGGTGGAACTGAAGCTTTCTTT. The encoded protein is CASRTGGGTEAFF.

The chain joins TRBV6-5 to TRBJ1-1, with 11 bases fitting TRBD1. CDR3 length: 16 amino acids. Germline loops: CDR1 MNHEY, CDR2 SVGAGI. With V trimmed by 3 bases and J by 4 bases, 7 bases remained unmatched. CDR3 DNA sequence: TGTGCCAGCAGTTATGGACAGGGGGCGCTTGGCACTGAAGCTTTCTTT. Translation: CASSYGQGALGTEAFF.

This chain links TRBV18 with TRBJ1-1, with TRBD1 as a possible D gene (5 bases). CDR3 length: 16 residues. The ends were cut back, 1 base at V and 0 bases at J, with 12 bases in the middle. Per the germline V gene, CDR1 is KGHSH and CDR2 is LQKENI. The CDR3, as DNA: TGTGCCAGCTCACCACGGGGTCCACAGGTGAACACTGAAGCTTTCTTT. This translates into CASSPRGPQVNTEAFF.

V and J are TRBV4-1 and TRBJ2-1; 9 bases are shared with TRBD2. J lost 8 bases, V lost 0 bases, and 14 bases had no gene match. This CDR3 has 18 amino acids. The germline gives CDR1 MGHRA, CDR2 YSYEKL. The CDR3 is CASSQDWASGDDRDEQFF. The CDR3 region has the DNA TGCGCCAGCAGCCAAGATTGGGCTAGCGGGGATGATAGGGATGAGCAGTTCTTC.

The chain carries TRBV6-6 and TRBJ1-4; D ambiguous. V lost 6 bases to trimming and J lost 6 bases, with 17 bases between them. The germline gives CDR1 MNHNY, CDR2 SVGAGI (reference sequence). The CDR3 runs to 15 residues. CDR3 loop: CASRPLGSGDEKLFF. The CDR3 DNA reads TGTGCCAGCAGACCCCTGGGCAGTGGTGATGAAAAACTGTTTTTT.

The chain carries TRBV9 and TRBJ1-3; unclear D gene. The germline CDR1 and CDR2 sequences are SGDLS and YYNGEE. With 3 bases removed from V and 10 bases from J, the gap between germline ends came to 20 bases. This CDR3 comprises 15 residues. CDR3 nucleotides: TGTGCCAGCAGCGCCCCGGGAGGAGCTCCTAGGACCATATATTTT. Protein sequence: CASSAPGGAPRTIYF.